Shown below are 3 T cell receptor beta chains from a single sample sequenced in a study of blood T cell repertoires in COVID-19. TCRdb keeps only in-frame clones here, not all; method: immunoSEQ multiplex PCR. There are 250,000 or so clones in the sample; 88% occur only once, and roughly 2.6% lies in the top ten. Sequenced input: peripheral blood. The receptors shown here come from a woman aged 55-69 years with acute or convalescent COVID-19.

The chain uses TRBV9 and TRBJ2-5; TRBD2 agrees at 8 bases. Germline trimming cut 0 bases from V and 5 bases from J; bases unmatched to any gene: 3. The CDR3 has 14 amino acids. The germline CDR1 and CDR2 sequences are SGDLS and YYNGEE. The CDR3 loop reads CASSVEIAGETQYF. In nucleotides, the CDR3 is TGTGCCAGCAGCGTAGAGATAGCGGGGGAGACCCAGTACTTC. Complete variable domain (other parts from reference TRBV9 and TRBJ2-5): DSGVTQTPKHLITATGQRVTLRCSPRSGDLSVYWYQQSLDQGLQFLIQYYNGEERAKGNILERFSAQQFPDLHSELNLSSLELGDSALYFCASSVEIAGETQYFGPGTRLLVL.

The rearrangement uses TRBV27 and TRBJ1-1; D is uncertain. This CDR3 region has 11 residues. V was trimmed by 4 bases and J by 5 bases, leaving 5 bases between them. Germline values: CDR1 MNHEY, CDR2 SMNVEV (reference sequence). DNA for the CDR3: TGTGCCAGCAGTTCCGGGACTGAAGCTTTCTTT. Protein: CASSSGTEAFF.

The rearrangement joins TRBV7-2 to TRBJ2-7; weak D call: TRBD1 (7 bases). The V end was cut by 5 bases, the J end by 3 bases, with 14 bases between. The germline CDR1 and CDR2 sequences are SGHTA and FQGNSA. The CDR3 extends over 14 amino acids. The CDR3 region is CASSTGAGGYEQYF. The CDR3 nucleotides read TGTGCCAGCAGCACAGGGGCCGGGGGCTACGAGCAGTACTTC. Full variable domain (missing parts from reference TRBV7-2 and TRBJ2-7): GAGVSQSPSNKVTEKGKDVELRCDPISGHTALYWYRQSLGQGLEFLIYFQGNSAPDKSGLPSDRFSAERTGGSVSTLTIQRTQQEDSAVYLCASSTGAGGYEQYFGPGTRLTVT.